Presented here are 11 T cell receptor beta chains from one specimen sequenced in a study of shared clonotypes between healthy human individuals (dated by TCRdb to the early 2020s). Libraries were prepared through the immunoSEQ multiplex PCR assay. Imported from immuneACCESS, the table was reduced by TCRdb to in-frame sequences with V and J called. These copies leave out some clones; in studies compared against another copy, an unresolved V gene accounts for under half, and the cause of the remainder is not known. Within this sample are almost 700,000 clones, with about 90% of them counted one time only. About 24% of the sample rests with the top ten. CD8 naive samples were obtained by positive selection for CCR7 among CD45RO-negative cells, yielding a CD45RA+CCR7+ population from which TemRA cells were excluded. Sequencing used naive CD8+ T cells sorted from blood. In light of the paper, this sample's cell subset or site label describes: CD45RA+CCR7+. The receptors here all came from a man aged 25-45 years in good health.

The V and J genes are TRBV27 and TRBJ2-7; 10 nucleotides line up with TRBD1. With 5 bases clipped from V and 1 base from J, the junction kept 5 bases outside the gene matches. This CDR3 has 15 residues. The germline CDR1 and CDR2 sequences are MNHEY and SMNVEV (reference sequence). CDR3 DNA sequence: TGTGCCAGCAGTACCCGGGACAGGGGTTCCTACGAGCAGTACTTC. Its translation is CASSTRDRGSYEQYF.

The rearrangement links TRBV11-2 to TRBJ2-5, with a weak D call TRBD2 (5 bases). Trimming cost V 1 base and J 0 bases, with 12 bases left between them. The CDR3 contains 16 residues. Germline V gene sequence: CDR1 SGHAT, CDR2 FQNNGV. CDR3 residues: CASSLGRHGNQETQYF. CDR3 DNA: TGTGCCAGCAGCTTAGGAAGGCACGGGAACCAAGAGACCCAGTACTTC.

The J gene is TRBJ2-1, the V gene TRBV6-1, with TRBD2 matching over 7 bases. The CDR3 has 15 amino acids. Germline V gives CDR1 MNHNS, CDR2 SASEGT. V lost 6 bases and J lost 7; bases outside the gene matches: 12. The CDR3 loop is CASSDGPGLENEQFF. The CDR3 nucleotides read TGTGCCAGCAGCGATGGACCTGGACTAGAAAATGAGCAGTTCTTC.

This rearrangement joins TRBV5-6 to TRBJ1-1; D remains ambiguous. V lost 3 bases, J lost 3 bases, and 6 bases lay in between. This CDR3 is built from 12 residues. Per germline, CDR1 SGHDT and CDR2 YYEEEE. The CDR3 region is CASSSAYTEAFF. The CDR3 DNA reads TGTGCCAGCAGCTCCGCGTACACTGAAGCTTTCTTT.

In its sample, this clone was seen a few times. This chain connects TRBV7-9 to TRBJ1-3, with a weak D call TRBD1 (6 bases). The CDR3 is made up of 13 amino acids. With 10 bases removed from V and 7 bases from J, the gap between germline ends came to 17 bases. CDR1 is SEHNR and CDR2 is FQNEAQ in the germline V gene (reference sequence). CDR3 protein: CATGAALDNTIYF. DNA for the CDR3: TGTGCCACGGGGGCCGCTTTGGACAACACCATATATTTT.

The chain joins TRBV4-3 to TRBJ2-2; D is perhaps TRBD1 (7 bases). The CDR3 runs 20 residues. Trimming shortened V by 4 bases and J by 1 base, and 25 bases separated the two germline ends. Germline loops: CDR1 LGHNA, CDR2 YSLEER. The CDR3 loop is CASSPARRADRWKNTGELFF. CDR3 bases: TGCGCCAGCAGCCCAGCCCGGAGGGCGGACAGGTGGAAGAACACCGGGGAGCTGTTTTTT.

The chain couples TRBV7-8 to TRBJ2-7; 7 nucleotides match TRBD1. This CDR3 has 13 amino acids. Trimming took 5 bases from V and 5 from J; bases not matched to a gene: 6. In germline, CDR1 is SGHVS, CDR2 FQNEAQ. DNA of the CDR3: TGTGCCAGCAGCATTACAGGGGTCCACGAGCAGTACTTC. This translates into CASSITGVHEQYF.

This clone was seen once. The chain has TRBV9 and TRBJ2-7; 8 nucleotides agree with TRBD2. J was trimmed by 5 bases and V by 0 bases; bases with no gene match: 7. The CDR3 has 15 residues. In germline, CDR1 is SGDLS, CDR2 YYNGEE. CDR3 in amino acids: CASSVDRAGVDEQYF. The CDR3 region has the DNA TGTGCCAGCAGCGTAGATCGAGCGGGAGTCGACGAGCAGTACTTC.

The CDR3 loop reads CASSVGVAGGHEQYF. CDR3 DNA sequence: TGTGCCAGCAGCGTTGGGGTAGCGGGAGGCCACGAGCAGTACTTC. The chain combines TRBV9 with TRBJ2-7; 10 nucleotides align to TRBD2. The CDR3 spans 15 residues. Trimming took 2 bases from V and 5 from J; bases not matched to a gene: 7. Germline-derived CDR1 and CDR2 are SGDLS and YYNGEE. The variable domain in full, completed from reference TRBV9 and TRBJ2-7, reads DSGVTQTPKHLITATGQRVTLRCSPRSGDLSVYWYQQSLDQGLQFLIQYYNGEERAKGNILERFSAQQFPDLHSELNLSSLELGDSALYFCASSVGVAGGHEQYFGPGTRLTVT.

The V gene is TRBV15, the J gene TRBJ1-2; D perhaps matches TRBD1 (5 bases). Trimming took 3 bases from V and 0 from J, leaving 17 bases between them. This CDR3 contains 17 residues. Per the germline V gene, CDR1 is LNHNV and CDR2 is YYDKDF (reference sequence). This CDR3 reads CATSRGMEGRSNYGYTF. CDR3 bases: TGTGCCACCAGCAGGGGGATGGAGGGGAGGTCTAACTATGGCTACACCTTC.

This clone was seen only once. The J gene is TRBJ1-5, the V gene TRBV19; D is unclear. Germline V gene lookup returns CDR1 LNHDA and CDR2 SQIVND (reference sequence). The V gene lost 2 bases and the J gene lost 4 bases, with 12 bases spanning the gap. This CDR3 has 15 residues. CDR3 region: CASSINRRPNQPQHF. In nucleotides, the CDR3 is TGTGCCAGTAGTATAAATAGAAGACCGAATCAGCCCCAGCATTTT.